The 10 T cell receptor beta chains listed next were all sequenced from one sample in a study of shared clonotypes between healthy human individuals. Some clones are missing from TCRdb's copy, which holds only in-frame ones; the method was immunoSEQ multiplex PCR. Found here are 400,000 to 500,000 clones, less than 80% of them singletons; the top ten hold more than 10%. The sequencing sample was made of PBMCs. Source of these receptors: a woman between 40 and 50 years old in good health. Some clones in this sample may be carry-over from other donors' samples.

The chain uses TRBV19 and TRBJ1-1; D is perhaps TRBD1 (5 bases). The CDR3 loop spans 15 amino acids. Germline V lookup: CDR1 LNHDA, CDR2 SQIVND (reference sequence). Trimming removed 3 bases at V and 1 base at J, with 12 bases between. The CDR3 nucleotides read TGTGCCAGTAGTATTGGGGGACTGGGGAACACTGAAGCTTTCTTT. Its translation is CASSIGGLGNTEAFF. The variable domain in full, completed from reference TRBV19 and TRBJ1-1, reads DGGITQSPKYLFRKEGQNVTLSCEQNLNHDAMYWYRQDPGQGLRLIYYSQIVNDFQKGDIAEGYSVSREKKESFPLTVTSAQKNPTAFYLCASSIGGLGNTEAFFGQGTRLTVV.

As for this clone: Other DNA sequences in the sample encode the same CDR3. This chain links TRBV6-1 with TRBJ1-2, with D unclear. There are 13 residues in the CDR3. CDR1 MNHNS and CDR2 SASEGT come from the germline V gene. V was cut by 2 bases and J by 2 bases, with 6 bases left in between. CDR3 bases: TGTGCCAGCAGTGAATTGGGGAACTATGGCTACACCTTC. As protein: CASSELGNYGYTF.

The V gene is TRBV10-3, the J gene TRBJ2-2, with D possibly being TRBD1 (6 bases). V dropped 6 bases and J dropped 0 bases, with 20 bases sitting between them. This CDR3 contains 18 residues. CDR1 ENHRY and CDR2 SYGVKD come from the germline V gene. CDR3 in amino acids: CAISPNGLGQTNTGELFF. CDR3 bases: TGTGCCATCAGCCCTAACGGGCTGGGACAAACGAACACCGGGGAGCTGTTTTTT.

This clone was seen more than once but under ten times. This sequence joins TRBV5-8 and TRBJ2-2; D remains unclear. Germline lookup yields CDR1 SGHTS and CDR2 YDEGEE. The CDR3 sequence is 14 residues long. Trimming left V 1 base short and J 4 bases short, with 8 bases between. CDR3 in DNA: TGTGCCAGCAGCTTGATAAGTCCCACCGGGGAGCTGTTTTTT. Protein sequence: CASSLISPTGELFF.

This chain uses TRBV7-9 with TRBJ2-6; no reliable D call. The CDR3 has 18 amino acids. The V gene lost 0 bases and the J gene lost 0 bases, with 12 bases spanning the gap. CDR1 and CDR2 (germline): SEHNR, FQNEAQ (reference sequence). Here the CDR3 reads CASSLAQVGRSGANVLTF. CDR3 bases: TGTGCCAGCAGCTTAGCGCAGGTCGGGCGCTCTGGGGCCAACGTCCTGACTTTC.

The DNA for the CDR3 is TGTGCCAGCAGCGTAGCTTTCGGGACTAGCGGTACAGATACGCAGTATTTT. As protein: CASSVAFGTSGTDTQYF. The gene calls are TRBV9 and TRBJ2-3; 11 positions agree with TRBD2. This CDR3 spans 17 amino acids. Germline assignment: CDR1 SGDLS and CDR2 YYNGEE. With 0 bases clipped from V and 3 bases from J, the junction kept 6 bases outside the gene matches.

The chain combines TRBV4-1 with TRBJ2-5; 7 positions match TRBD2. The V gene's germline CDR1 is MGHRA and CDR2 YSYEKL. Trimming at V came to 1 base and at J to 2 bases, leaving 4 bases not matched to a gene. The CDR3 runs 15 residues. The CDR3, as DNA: TGCGCCAGCAGCCAAGGCGGGACTAAACAAGAGACCCAGTACTTC. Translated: CASSQGGTKQETQYF.

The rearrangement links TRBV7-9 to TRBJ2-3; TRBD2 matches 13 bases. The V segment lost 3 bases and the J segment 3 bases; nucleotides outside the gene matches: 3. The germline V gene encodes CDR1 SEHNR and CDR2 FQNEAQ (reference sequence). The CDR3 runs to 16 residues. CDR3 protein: CASSFGLAGETDTQYF. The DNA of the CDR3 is TGTGCCAGCAGCTTCGGACTAGCGGGAGAGACAGATACGCAGTATTTT.

The CDR3 bases are TGCGCCAGCAGCCAGGGGCTTGTCCTAGCGGGAGGGCGCGATGAGCAGTTCTTC. Protein sequence: CASSQGLVLAGGRDEQFF. This chain joins TRBV4-1 and TRBJ2-1; 12 bases fit TRBD2. Germline CDR1 is MGHRA and CDR2 is YSYEKL. The CDR3 spans 18 residues. The trim removed 3 bases at V and 8 bases at J, leaving 14 bases unmatched.

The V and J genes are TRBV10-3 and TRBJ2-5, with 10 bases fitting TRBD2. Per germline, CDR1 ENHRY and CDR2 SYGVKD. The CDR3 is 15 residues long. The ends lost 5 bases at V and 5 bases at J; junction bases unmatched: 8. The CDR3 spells CAISQAGGHRETQYF. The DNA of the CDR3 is TGTGCCATCAGTCAAGCGGGAGGGCATCGGGAGACCCAGTACTTC.